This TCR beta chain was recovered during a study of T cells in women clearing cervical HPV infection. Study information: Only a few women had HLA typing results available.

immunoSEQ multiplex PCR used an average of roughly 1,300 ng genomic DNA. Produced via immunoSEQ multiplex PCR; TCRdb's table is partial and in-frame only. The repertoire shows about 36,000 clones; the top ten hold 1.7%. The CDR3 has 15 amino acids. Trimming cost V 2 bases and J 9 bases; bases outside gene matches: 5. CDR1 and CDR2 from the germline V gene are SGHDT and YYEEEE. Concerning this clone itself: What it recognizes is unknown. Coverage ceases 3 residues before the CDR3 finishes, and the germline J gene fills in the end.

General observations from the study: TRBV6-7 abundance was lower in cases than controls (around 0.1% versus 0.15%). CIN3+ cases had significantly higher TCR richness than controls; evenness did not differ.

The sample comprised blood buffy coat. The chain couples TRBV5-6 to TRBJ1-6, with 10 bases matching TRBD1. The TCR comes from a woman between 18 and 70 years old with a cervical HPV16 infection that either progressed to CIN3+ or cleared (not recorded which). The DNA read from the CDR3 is TGTGCCAGCAGCTTCGGGACAGGGGTGATTTCACCC. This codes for CASSFGTGVISP. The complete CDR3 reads CASSFGTGVISPLHF.